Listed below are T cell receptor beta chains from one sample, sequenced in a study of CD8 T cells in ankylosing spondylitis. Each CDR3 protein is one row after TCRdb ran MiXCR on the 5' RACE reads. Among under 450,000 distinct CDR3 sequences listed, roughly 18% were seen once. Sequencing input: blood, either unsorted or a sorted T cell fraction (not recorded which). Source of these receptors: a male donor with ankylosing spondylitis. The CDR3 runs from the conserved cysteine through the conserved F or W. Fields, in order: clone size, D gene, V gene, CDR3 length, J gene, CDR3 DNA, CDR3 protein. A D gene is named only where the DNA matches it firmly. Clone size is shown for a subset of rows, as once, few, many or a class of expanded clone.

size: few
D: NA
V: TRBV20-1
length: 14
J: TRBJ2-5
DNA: TGCAGTGCTAGAGATCTTGGGCGGGGTGAGACCCAGTACTTC
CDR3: CSARDLGRGETQYF

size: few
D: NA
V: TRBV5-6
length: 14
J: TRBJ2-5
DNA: TGTGCCAGCAGCTTGGCTACTTACCAAGAGACCCAGTACTTC
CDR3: CASSLATYQETQYF

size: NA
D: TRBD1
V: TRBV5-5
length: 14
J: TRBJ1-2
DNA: TGTGCCAGCAGCCCGGGACAGTTAAACTATGGCTACACCTTC
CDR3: CASSPGQLNYGYTF

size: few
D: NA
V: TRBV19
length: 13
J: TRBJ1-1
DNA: TGTGCCAGTAGTATCTGGGGGAACACTGAAGCTTTCTTT
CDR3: CASSIWGNTEAFF

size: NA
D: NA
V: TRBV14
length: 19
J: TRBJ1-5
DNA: TGTGCCAGCAGCCAAGGCTACAGGGACTACGAGAGGGGAAATCAGCCCCAGCATTTT
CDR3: CASSQGYRDYERGNQPQHF

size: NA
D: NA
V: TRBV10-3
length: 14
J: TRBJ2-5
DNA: TGTGCCATCAGCCCGTGGGCGGCCCAAGAGACCCAGTACTTC
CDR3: CAISPWAAQETQYF

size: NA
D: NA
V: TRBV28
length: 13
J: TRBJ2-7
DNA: TGTGCCAGCACCCCGGGGGGGACAGGCGAGCAGTACTTC
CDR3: CASTPGGTGEQYF

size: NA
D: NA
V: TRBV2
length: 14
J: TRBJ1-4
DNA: TGTGCCAGCAGTGATGAGGCCAGGGGCGGAAAACTGTTTTTT
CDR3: CASSDEARGGKLFF

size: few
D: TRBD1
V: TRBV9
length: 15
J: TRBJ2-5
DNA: TGTGCCAGCAGCGTAGGGACAGGACCCAAAGAGACCCAGTACTTC
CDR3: CASSVGTGPKETQYF

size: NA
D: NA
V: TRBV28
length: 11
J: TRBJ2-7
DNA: TGTGCCAGCAGTCCCCGCCACGAGCAGTACTTC
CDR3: CASSPRHEQYF

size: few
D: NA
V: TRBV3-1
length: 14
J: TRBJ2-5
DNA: TGTGCCAGCAGCCCCCTACTGGGTGTGGAGACCCAGTACTTC
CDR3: CASSPLLGVETQYF

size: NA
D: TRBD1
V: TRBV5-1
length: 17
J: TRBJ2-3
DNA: TGCGCCAGCAGCAAGGACGGGACAGGGGGTGGCACAGATACGCAGTATTTT
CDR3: CASSKDGTGGGTDTQYF

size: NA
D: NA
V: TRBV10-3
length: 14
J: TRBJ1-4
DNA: TGTGCCATCAGCTCAGGGTTGGTTGGTGAAAAACTGTTTTTT
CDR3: CAISSGLVGEKLFF

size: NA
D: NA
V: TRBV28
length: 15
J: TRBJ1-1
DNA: TGTGCCAGCAGTTTGGGTCTTGGAACGGTCGCTGAAGCTTTCTTT
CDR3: CASSLGLGTVAEAFF

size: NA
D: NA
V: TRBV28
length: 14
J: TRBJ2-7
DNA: TGTGCCAGCAGCCGCCACGGAGGGGGTTACGAGCAGTACTTC
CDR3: CASSRHGGGYEQYF

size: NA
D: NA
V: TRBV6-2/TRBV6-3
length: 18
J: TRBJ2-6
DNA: TGTGCCAGCAGTTCCTGGGACACCCCCGTCTCTGGGGCCAACGTCCTGACTTTC
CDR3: CASSSWDTPVSGANVLTF

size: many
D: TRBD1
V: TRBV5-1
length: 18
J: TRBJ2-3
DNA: TGCGCCAGCAGCCTCCTCCAAGAGACAGGGGGCTTGACAGATACGCAGTATTTT
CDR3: CASSLLQETGGLTDTQYF

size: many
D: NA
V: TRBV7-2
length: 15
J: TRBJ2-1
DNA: TGTGCCAGCAGCTTAGTCCCGAGCTCCTACAATGAGCAGTTCTTC
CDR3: CASSLVPSSYNEQFF

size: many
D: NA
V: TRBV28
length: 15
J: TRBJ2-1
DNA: TGTGCCAGCAACCTCATACCCGGGGGCCGGAATGAGCAGTTCTTC
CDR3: CASNLIPGGRNEQFF

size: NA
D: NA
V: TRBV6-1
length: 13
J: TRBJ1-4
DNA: TGTGCCAGCAGCTCCCTCGCGGAGGAAAAACTGTTTTTT
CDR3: CASSSLAEEKLFF

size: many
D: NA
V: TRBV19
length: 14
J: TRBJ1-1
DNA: TGTGCCAGTAGTATAGTTCCAGGGAATACTGAAGCTTTCTTT
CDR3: CASSIVPGNTEAFF

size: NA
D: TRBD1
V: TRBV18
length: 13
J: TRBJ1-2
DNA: TGTGCCAGCTCACCACAGGGGGCGGATGGCTACACCTTC
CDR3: CASSPQGADGYTF

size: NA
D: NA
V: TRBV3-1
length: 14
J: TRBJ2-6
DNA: TGTGCCAGCAACGGGGACTCTGGGGCCAACGTCCTGACTTTC
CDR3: CASNGDSGANVLTF

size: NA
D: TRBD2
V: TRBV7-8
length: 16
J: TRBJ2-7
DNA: TGTGCCAGCAGTTCTAGTAGCGGGAGGCTACCCTACGAGCAGTACTTC
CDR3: CASSSSSGRLPYEQYF

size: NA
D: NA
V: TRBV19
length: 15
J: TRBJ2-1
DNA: TGTGCCAGTAGTATGAGGACAGATTACTACAATGAGCAGTTCTTC
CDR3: CASSMRTDYYNEQFF

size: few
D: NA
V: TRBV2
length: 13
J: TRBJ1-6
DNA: TGTGCCAGCAGCAACAGGGATAATTCACCCCTCCACTTT
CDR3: CASSNRDNSPLHF

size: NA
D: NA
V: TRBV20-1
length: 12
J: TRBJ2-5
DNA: TGCAGTGCTAGTGACCAACGGGGGACCCAGTACTTC
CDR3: CSASDQRGTQYF

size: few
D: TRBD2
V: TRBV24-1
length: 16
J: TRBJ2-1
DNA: TGTGCCACCAGTGAGCTATATTCTAGCGGGAGATCCGAGCAGTTCTTC
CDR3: CATSELYSSGRSEQFF

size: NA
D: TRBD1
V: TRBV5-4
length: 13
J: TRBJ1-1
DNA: TGTGCCAGCAGTAAACAGGGGGCTGGTGAAGCTTTCTTT
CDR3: CASSKQGAGEAFF

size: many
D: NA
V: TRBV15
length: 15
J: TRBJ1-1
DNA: TGTGCCACCAGCAGAGATGGGGGGGCGGACACTGAAGCTTTCTTT
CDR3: CATSRDGGADTEAFF

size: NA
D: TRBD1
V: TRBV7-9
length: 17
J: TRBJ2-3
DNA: TGTGCCAGCAGCTTGTTAAGACAGGGATGGGCCACAGATACGCAGTATTTT
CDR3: CASSLLRQGWATDTQYF

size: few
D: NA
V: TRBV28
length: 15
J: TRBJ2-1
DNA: TGTGCCAGCAGTCCTCATCGAACAGGGTCCAATGAGCAGTTCTTC
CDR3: CASSPHRTGSNEQFF

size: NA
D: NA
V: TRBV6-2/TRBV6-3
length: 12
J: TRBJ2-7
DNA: TGTGCCGCAGCGCGGGGAGGTCACGAGCAGTACTTC
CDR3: CAAARGGHEQYF

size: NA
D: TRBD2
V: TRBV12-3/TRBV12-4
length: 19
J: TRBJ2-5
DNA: TGTACCAGCAGTGGGACTTTGGGACTAGCGGATACAATCCAAGAGACCCAGTACTTC
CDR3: CTSSGTLGLADTIQETQYF

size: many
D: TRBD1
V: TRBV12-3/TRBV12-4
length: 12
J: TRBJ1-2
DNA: TGTGCCAGCCAGGGACAGGTCTATGGCTACACCTTC
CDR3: CASQGQVYGYTF

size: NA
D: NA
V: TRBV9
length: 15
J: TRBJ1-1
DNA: TGTGCCAGCAGCGTAGGAGGGGGGGCTCACACTGAAGCTTTCTTT
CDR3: CASSVGGGAHTEAFF

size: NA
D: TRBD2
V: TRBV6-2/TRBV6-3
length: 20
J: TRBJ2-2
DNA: TGTGCCAGCACTCAACCGGGACTAGCGGGACGTAGCCTCCAAGCCGGGGAGCTGTTTTTT
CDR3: CASTQPGLAGRSLQAGELFF

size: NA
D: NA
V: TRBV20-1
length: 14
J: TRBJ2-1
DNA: TGCAGTGCTACGGGCGGGGCATCCTACAATGAGCAGTTCTTC
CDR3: CSATGGASYNEQFF

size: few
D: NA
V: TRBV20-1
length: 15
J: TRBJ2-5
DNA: TGCAGTGCCCGACCCTTAACAGCGTACCAAGAGACCCAGTACTTC
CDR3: CSARPLTAYQETQYF

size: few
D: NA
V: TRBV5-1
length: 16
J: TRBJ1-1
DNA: TGCGCCAGCAGCTTGGGAGGGTCAGGGCCCCAAGGTTGGGCTTTCTTT
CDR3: CASSLGGSGPQGWAFF

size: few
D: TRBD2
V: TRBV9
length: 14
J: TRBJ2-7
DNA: TGTGCCAGCAGCGTAGGGCTAGCGGGAGTCGAGCAGTACTTC
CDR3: CASSVGLAGVEQYF

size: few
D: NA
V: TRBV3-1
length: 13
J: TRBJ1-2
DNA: TGTGCCAGCAGCCAAGGACACGGAAGCGGCTACACCTTC
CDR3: CASSQGHGSGYTF

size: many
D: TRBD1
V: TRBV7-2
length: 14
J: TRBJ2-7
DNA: TGTGCCAGCAGCTTTTACGGGACAGGGTTCGAGCAGTACTTC
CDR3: CASSFYGTGFEQYF

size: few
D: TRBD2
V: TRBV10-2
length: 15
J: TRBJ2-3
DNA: TGCGCCAGCAGTACCCTTGGGGGGGGAGGAGATACGCAGTATTTT
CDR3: CASSTLGGGGDTQYF

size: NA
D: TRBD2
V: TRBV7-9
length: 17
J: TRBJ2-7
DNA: TGTGCCAGCAGCTTAGATACAACTAGCGGGAGTGGAAACGAGCAGTACTTC
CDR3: CASSLDTTSGSGNEQYF

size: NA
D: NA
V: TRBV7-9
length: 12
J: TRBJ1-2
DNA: TGTGCCAGCAGCTTAGTTTTGGGCGGCTACACCTTC
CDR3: CASSLVLGGYTF

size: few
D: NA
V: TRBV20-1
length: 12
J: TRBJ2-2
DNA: TGCAGTGCTAGAGGGAACACCGGGGAGCTGTTTTTT
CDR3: CSARGNTGELFF

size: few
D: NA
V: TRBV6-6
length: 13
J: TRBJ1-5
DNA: TGTGCCAGCAGAACCACGGGGAATCAGCCCCAGCATTTT
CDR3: CASRTTGNQPQHF

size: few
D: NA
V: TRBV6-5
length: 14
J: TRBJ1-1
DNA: TGTGCCAGCAGTTACAAAGGGGGGAACACTGAAGCTTTCTTT
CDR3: CASSYKGGNTEAFF

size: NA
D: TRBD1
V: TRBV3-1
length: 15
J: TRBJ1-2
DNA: TGTGCCAGCGGACCTTCGGACAGGGGAGGCTATGGCTACACCTTC
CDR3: CASGPSDRGGYGYTF

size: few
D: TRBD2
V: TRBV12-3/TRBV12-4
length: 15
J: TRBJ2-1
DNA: TGTGCCAGCAGTTTAGCGATCAGCGGGGGAGGCGAGCAGTTCTTC
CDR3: CASSLAISGGGEQFF

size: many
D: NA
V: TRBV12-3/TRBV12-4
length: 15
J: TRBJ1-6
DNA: TGTGCCAGCAGTTTGTTCAGTCCAGGGCAGTCACCCCTCCACTTT
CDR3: CASSLFSPGQSPLHF

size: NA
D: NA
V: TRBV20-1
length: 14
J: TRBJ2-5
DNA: TGCAGTGCTAGAGCCCCAATAAGCCAAGAGACCCAGTACTTC
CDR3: CSARAPISQETQYF

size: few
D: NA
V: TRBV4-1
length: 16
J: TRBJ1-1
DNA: TGCGCCAGCAGCCAACTACCAACAGGGACCTACACTGAAGCTTTCTTT
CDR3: CASSQLPTGTYTEAFF

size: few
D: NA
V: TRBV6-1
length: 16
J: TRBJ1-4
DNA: TGTGCCAGCAGTGCCTCGGCGGGGGCAACTAATGAAAAACTGTTTTTT
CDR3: CASSASAGATNEKLFF

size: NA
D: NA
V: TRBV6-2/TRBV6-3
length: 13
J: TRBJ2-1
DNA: TGTGCCAGCAGGGAGACTCTTTACAATGAGCAGTTCTTC
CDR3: CASRETLYNEQFF

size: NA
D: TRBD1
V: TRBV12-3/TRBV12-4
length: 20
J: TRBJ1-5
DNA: TGTGCCAGCAGTTTAAGAGCCCGGGACAGGGAGGATTTTAGGCATCAGCCCCAGCATTTT
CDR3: CASSLRARDREDFRHQPQHF